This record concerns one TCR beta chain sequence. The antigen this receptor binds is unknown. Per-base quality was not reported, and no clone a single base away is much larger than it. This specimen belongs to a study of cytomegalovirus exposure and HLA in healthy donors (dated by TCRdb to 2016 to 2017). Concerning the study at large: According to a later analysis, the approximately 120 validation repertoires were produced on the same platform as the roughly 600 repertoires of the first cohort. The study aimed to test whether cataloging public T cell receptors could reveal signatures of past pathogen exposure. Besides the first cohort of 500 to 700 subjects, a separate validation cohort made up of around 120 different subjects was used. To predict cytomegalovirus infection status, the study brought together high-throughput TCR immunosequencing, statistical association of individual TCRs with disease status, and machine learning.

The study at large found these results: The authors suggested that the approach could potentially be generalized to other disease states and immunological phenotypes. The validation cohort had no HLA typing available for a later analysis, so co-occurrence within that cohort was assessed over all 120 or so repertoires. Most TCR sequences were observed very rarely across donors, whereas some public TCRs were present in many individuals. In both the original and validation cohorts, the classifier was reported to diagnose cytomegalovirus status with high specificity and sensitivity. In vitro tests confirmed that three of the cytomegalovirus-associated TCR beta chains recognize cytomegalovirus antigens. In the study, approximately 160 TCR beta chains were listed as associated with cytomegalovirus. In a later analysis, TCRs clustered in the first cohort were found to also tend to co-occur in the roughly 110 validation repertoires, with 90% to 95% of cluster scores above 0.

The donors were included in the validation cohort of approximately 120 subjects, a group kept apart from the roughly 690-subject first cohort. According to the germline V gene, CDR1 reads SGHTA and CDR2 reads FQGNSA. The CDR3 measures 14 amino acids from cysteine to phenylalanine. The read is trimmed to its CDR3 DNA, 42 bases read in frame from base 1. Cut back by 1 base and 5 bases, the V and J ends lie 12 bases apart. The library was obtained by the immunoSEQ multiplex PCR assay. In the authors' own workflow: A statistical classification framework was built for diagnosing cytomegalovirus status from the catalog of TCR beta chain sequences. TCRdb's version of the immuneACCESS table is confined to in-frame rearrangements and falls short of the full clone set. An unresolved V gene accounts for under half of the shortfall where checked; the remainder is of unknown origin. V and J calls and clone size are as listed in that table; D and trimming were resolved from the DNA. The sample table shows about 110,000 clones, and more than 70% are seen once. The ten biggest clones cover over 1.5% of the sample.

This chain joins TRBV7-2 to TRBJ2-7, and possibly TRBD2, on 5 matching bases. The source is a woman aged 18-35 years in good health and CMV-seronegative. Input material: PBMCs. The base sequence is TGTGCCAGCAGCTTAGTTGGCAGCGGCCACGAGCAGTACTTC. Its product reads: CASSLVGSGHEQYF. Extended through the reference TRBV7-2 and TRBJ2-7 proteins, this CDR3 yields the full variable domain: GAGVSQSPSNKVTEKGKDVELRCDPISGHTALYWYRQSLGQGLEFLIYFQGNSAPDKSGLPSDRFSAERTGGSVSTLTIQRTQQEDSAVYLCASSLVGSGHEQYFGPGTRLTVT.